The T cell receptor (beta chain) described here comes from a study of CD8 T cells in ankylosing spondylitis. One entry per CDR3 protein, called by TCRdb with MiXCR from the 5' RACE reads. Among 210,000 or so distinct CDR3 sequences listed, about a quarter were seen once. This CDR3 is 17 amino acids long. CDR1 is DFQATT, CDR2 SNEGSKA, per germline (reference sequence). V was clipped by 1 base and J by 8 bases; unmatched bases: 13. The chain employs TRBV20-1 and TRBJ2-1; 11 nucleotides agree with TRBD2. Sequencing was performed on blood, either unsorted or a sorted T cell fraction (not recorded which). The origin of this receptor is a male donor with ankylosing spondylitis or in good health (not recorded which). The DNA of the CDR3 is TGCAGTGCTAGAGTAACTGAATTTAGCGGGAGGGGGGATGAGCAGTTCTTC. As protein: CSARVTEFSGRGDEQFF.